Listed below are T cell receptor beta chains from one sample, sequenced in a study of T cell repertoires in cytomegalovirus infection. TCRdb processed the reads anew with MiXCR; each CDR3 protein has one entry. The sample has around 630,000 distinct CDR3 sequences, 24% seen once. Sequenced material: CD8+ T cells from PBMCs. These receptor sequences come from a human donor in good health (CMV status not recorded). Some clones in this sample may be carry-over from other donors' samples. CDR3s include the opening cysteine and the closing phenylalanine or tryptophan. A D gene is named only where the DNA matches it firmly. Only part of the rows carry a size: once, few, many, or a class if the clone is expanded.

V: TRBV10-3
J: TRBJ1-2
size: -
D: TRBD1
CDR3: CAISETGGNYGYTF
DNA: TGTGCCATCAGTGAGACAGGGGGAAACTATGGCTACACCTTC

V: TRBV7-9
J: TRBJ2-1
size: many
D: -
CDR3: CASSPRRAEGWQFF
DNA: TGTGCCAGCAGCCCCCGCCGTGCCGAGGGGTGGCAGTTCTTC

V: TRBV28
J: TRBJ2-5
size: many
D: -
CDR3: CASRPPRTGAGGQETQYF
DNA: TGTGCCAGCAGGCCCCCCCGTACAGGGGCCGGGGGTCAGGAGACCCAGTACTTC

V: TRBV7-8
J: TRBJ2-7
size: many
D: -
CDR3: CASSSPEAYEQYF
DNA: TGTGCCAGCTCGTCACCGGAAGCCTACGAGCAGTACTTC

V: TRBV4-1
J: TRBJ1-5
size: few
D: -
CDR3: CASSQVSYSNQPQHF
DNA: TGCGCCAGCAGCCAGGTTTCGTATAGCAATCAGCCCCAGCATTTT

V: TRBV4-3
J: TRBJ2-2
size: -
D: TRBD2
CDR3: CASSQDGTSGGELFF
DNA: TGCGCCAGCAGCCAAGATGGGACTAGCGGCGGGGAGCTGTTTTTT

V: TRBV20-1
J: TRBJ1-1
size: -
D: -
CDR3: CSARKGLNTEAFF
DNA: TGCAGTGCTAGGAAAGGGTTAAACACTGAAGCTTTCTTT

V: TRBV28
J: TRBJ2-1
size: few
D: TRBD2
CDR3: CASSLWGGLAGGSNEQFF
DNA: TGTGCCAGCAGTTTATGGGGTGGGCTAGCGGGGGGGTCGAATGAGCAGTTCTTC

V: TRBV7-6
J: TRBJ2-1
size: many
D: TRBD2
CDR3: CASSLALAGAEGEQFF
DNA: TGTGCCAGCAGCTTAGCCCTAGCGGGGGCAGAGGGTGAGCAGTTCTTC

V: TRBV7-9
J: TRBJ2-4
size: many
D: -
CDR3: CASSGQNIQYF
DNA: TGTGCCAGCTCCGGGCAAAACATTCAGTACTTC

V: TRBV5-5
J: TRBJ2-3
size: -
D: -
CDR3: CASSLRGIFRDTQYF
DNA: TGTGCCAGCAGCCTCAGGGGAATATTTCGGGATACGCAGTATTTT

V: TRBV7-4
J: TRBJ2-1
size: -
D: -
CDR3: CASSLRGGAYSYNEQFF
DNA: TGTGCCAGCAGCTTAAGAGGGGGGGCCTACTCCTACAATGAGCAGTTCTTC

V: TRBV6-2/TRBV6-3
J: TRBJ1-2
size: -
D: -
CDR3: CASSYAPSGANYGYTF
DNA: TGTGCCAGCAGTTACGCGCCGTCGGGCGCTAACTATGGCTACACCTTC

V: TRBV10-3
J: TRBJ1-2
size: -
D: TRBD1
CDR3: CAISEPDRGNYGYTF
DNA: TGTGCCATCAGTGAGCCGGACAGGGGGAACTATGGCTACACCTTC

V: TRBV7-8
J: TRBJ2-1
size: many
D: -
CDR3: CASSVSVSYNEQFF
DNA: TGTGCCAGCAGTGTTTCAGTTTCCTACAATGAGCAGTTCTTC

V: TRBV28
J: TRBJ1-4
size: -
D: TRBD1
CDR3: CASSLRDRGEEKLFF
DNA: TGTGCCAGCAGTTTACGGGACAGGGGTGAAGAAAAACTGTTTTTT

V: TRBV29-1
J: TRBJ2-5
size: -
D: -
CDR3: CSVEEASRTQYF
DNA: TGCAGCGTTGAAGAGGCCTCCCGGACCCAGTACTTC

V: TRBV7-2
J: TRBJ1-1
size: -
D: -
CDR3: CASSLMGGAGEEAFF
DNA: TGTGCCAGCAGCTTAATGGGGGGGGCAGGGGAGGAAGCTTTCTTT

V: TRBV6-2/TRBV6-3
J: TRBJ1-1
size: many
D: -
CDR3: CASSYSAFWDRNAEAFF
DNA: TGTGCCAGCAGTTACTCGGCGTTCTGGGACCGGAACGCTGAAGCTTTCTTT

V: TRBV20-1
J: TRBJ2-1
size: -
D: -
CDR3: CSAPRSYSYNEQFF
DNA: TGCAGTGCTCCCCGGAGTTACTCCTACAATGAGCAGTTCTTC

V: TRBV7-9
J: TRBJ2-1
size: -
D: -
CDR3: CASSLGGLHNEQFF
DNA: TGTGCCAGCAGCCTAGGTGGCTTGCACAATGAGCAGTTCTTC

V: TRBV6-5
J: TRBJ2-5
size: few
D: -
CDR3: CASSYSDLTEETQYF
DNA: TGTGCCAGCAGTTACTCTGATTTGACAGAAGAGACCCAGTACTTC

V: TRBV7-9
J: TRBJ1-4
size: -
D: -
CDR3: CASSRTGTNEKLFF
DNA: TGTGCCAGCAGCCGAACAGGAACTAATGAAAAACTGTTTTTT

V: TRBV29-1
J: TRBJ1-2
size: -
D: TRBD1
CDR3: CSVEGVRGQGDYGYTF
DNA: TGCAGCGTTGAAGGGGTCCGGGGACAGGGCGACTATGGCTACACCTTC

V: TRBV6-5
J: TRBJ2-5
size: few
D: -
CDR3: CASKDPQETQYF
DNA: TGTGCCAGCAAAGATCCTCAAGAGACCCAGTACTTC

V: TRBV15
J: TRBJ1-2
size: few
D: -
CDR3: CATSYMSSNYGYTF
DNA: TGTGCCACCAGTTACATGTCCTCTAACTATGGCTACACCTTC

V: TRBV7-6
J: TRBJ2-1
size: many
D: TRBD2
CDR3: CASTQGGGVHNEQFF
DNA: TGTGCCAGCACCCAAGGCGGGGGGGTCCACAATGAGCAGTTCTTC

V: TRBV29-1
J: TRBJ2-5
size: -
D: -
CDR3: CSVAGTPYSGETQYF
DNA: TGCAGCGTTGCCGGGACACCCTATTCGGGGGAGACCCAGTACTTC

V: TRBV20-1
J: TRBJ1-2
size: -
D: -
CDR3: CTGANYGYTF
DNA: TGCACAGGAGCTAACTATGGCTACACCTTC

V: TRBV18
J: TRBJ2-3
size: -
D: -
CDR3: CASSPYSGGRTDTQYF
DNA: TGTGCCAGCTCACCATATAGCGGCGGGCGCACAGATACGCAGTATTTT

V: TRBV13
J: TRBJ2-1
size: -
D: -
CDR3: CASSSDLGGLSYNEQFF
DNA: TGTGCCAGCAGCTCGGACCTTGGGGGGCTCTCCTACAATGAGCAGTTCTTC

V: TRBV15
J: TRBJ1-1
size: few
D: -
CDR3: CATSRDVVGFNTEAFF
DNA: TGTGCCACCAGCAGAGATGTGGTGGGGTTCAACACTGAAGCTTTCTTT

V: TRBV7-6
J: TRBJ2-3
size: -
D: TRBD2
CDR3: CVSSKTSGDTQYF
DNA: TGTGTCAGCAGCAAGACTAGCGGAGATACGCAGTATTTT

V: TRBV7-9
J: TRBJ1-3
size: -
D: -
CDR3: CASSFYRDGNTIYF
DNA: TGTGCCAGCAGCTTCTACAGGGACGGAAACACCATATATTTT

V: TRBV28
J: TRBJ1-4
size: few
D: -
CDR3: CASRLTPGGTNEKLFF
DNA: TGTGCCAGCAGGCTAACTCCTGGCGGAACTAATGAAAAACTGTTTTTT

V: TRBV28
J: TRBJ2-1
size: many
D: -
CDR3: CASSPGLHEQFF
DNA: TGTGCCAGCAGCCCAGGCCTGCATGAGCAGTTCTTC

V: TRBV20-1
J: TRBJ2-7
size: few
D: -
CDR3: CSASGTGTFAREQYF
DNA: TGCAGTGCTAGTGGAACAGGGACGTTCGCTCGCGAGCAGTACTTC

V: TRBV5-6
J: TRBJ2-1
size: -
D: -
CDR3: CASSGDPDPHNEQFF
DNA: TGTGCCAGCAGCGGAGACCCAGACCCCCACAATGAGCAGTTCTTC

V: TRBV2
J: TRBJ1-5
size: -
D: -
CDR3: CASSDVGSNQPQHF
DNA: TGTGCCAGCAGTGATGTGGGTAGCAATCAGCCCCAGCATTTT

V: TRBV29-1
J: TRBJ2-2
size: -
D: -
CDR3: CSVEDSNTGELFF
DNA: TGCAGCGTTGAAGATAGTAACACCGGGGAGCTGTTTTTT

V: TRBV9
J: TRBJ2-7
size: few
D: TRBD1
CDR3: CASSDGTGLSSYEQYF
DNA: TGTGCCAGCAGCGACGGGACAGGGCTCAGCTCCTACGAGCAGTACTTC

V: TRBV6-2/TRBV6-3
J: TRBJ2-3
size: many
D: TRBD2
CDR3: CASSYGGSTDTQYF
DNA: TGTGCCAGCAGCTACGGGGGGAGCACAGATACGCAGTATTTT

V: TRBV28
J: TRBJ2-1
size: few
D: TRBD1
CDR3: CASSFGDSDNEQFF
DNA: TGTGCCAGCAGTTTCGGGGACAGCGACAATGAGCAGTTCTTC

V: TRBV6-2/TRBV6-3
J: TRBJ1-2
size: -
D: TRBD1
CDR3: CASSYSDRDSANYGYTF
DNA: TGTGCCAGCAGTTACTCGGACAGGGACAGTGCTAACTATGGCTACACCTTC

V: TRBV6-5
J: TRBJ2-5
size: few
D: -
CDR3: CASAPFPGDQETQYF
DNA: TGTGCCAGTGCCCCATTCCCGGGGGACCAAGAGACCCAGTACTTC

V: TRBV11-2
J: TRBJ2-4
size: many
D: -
CDR3: CASSISRDTKNIQYF
DNA: TGTGCCAGCAGCATTAGCCGGGACACGAAAAACATTCAGTACTTC

V: TRBV7-2
J: TRBJ2-5
size: many
D: -
CDR3: CASSLVVMVLEMGETQYF
DNA: TGTGCCAGCAGCTTAGTTGTCATGGTTCTTGAGATGGGGGAGACCCAGTACTTC

V: TRBV2
J: TRBJ1-6
size: few
D: -
CDR3: CASSERGRGRSPLHF
DNA: TGTGCCAGCAGTGAAAGGGGCAGGGGTCGCTCACCCCTCCACTTT

V: TRBV29-1
J: TRBJ1-2
size: few
D: -
CDR3: CSVEQVLEGYTF
DNA: TGCAGCGTTGAACAGGTTCTGGAGGGCTACACCTTC

V: TRBV14
J: TRBJ2-7
size: -
D: -
CDR3: CASSQAVSYEQYF
DNA: TGTGCCAGCAGCCAAGCGGTCAGCTACGAGCAGTACTTC

V: TRBV28
J: TRBJ2-1
size: -
D: -
CDR3: CASSLTAGPYNEQFF
DNA: TGTGCCAGCAGTTTAACAGCCGGACCCTACAATGAGCAGTTCTTC

V: TRBV6-2/TRBV6-3
J: TRBJ1-1
size: -
D: -
CDR3: CASSYRQATEAFF
DNA: TGTGCCAGCAGTTACCGACAGGCCACTGAAGCTTTCTTT

V: TRBV7-9
J: TRBJ1-1
size: many
D: -
CDR3: CASSQRTAGAFF
DNA: TGTGCCAGCAGCCAGCGGACAGCAGGGGCTTTCTTT

V: TRBV28
J: TRBJ2-1
size: -
D: -
CDR3: CASSTRDAIQGSYNEQFF
DNA: TGTGCCAGCAGTACCCGAGACGCTATACAGGGTTCCTACAATGAGCAGTTCTTC

V: TRBV9
J: TRBJ2-5
size: few
D: TRBD1
CDR3: CASSVGGTGGLVGETQYF
DNA: TGTGCCAGCAGCGTAGGTGGGACAGGGGGCTTGGTCGGCGAGACCCAGTACTTC

V: TRBV4-3
J: TRBJ1-1
size: -
D: -
CDR3: CASSQDRVDRFEAFF
DNA: TGCGCCAGCAGCCAAGATAGGGTCGACAGGTTTGAAGCTTTCTTT

V: TRBV11-2
J: TRBJ2-7
size: few
D: TRBD1
CDR3: CASSSRDREVYEQYF
DNA: TGTGCCAGCAGCTCCCGGGACAGGGAAGTCTACGAGCAGTACTTC